Below, 14 T cell receptor beta chains from the same sample are listed, as sequenced in a study of graft-versus-host responses after intestinal transplantation. Generated by immunoSEQ multiplex PCR, the TCRdb table keeps only in-frame clones and is missing some. This sample has about 120,000 clones, with over 85% found just once. These TCRs are of unknown antigen specificity. Sample: unstimulated CD4+ T cells sorted from spleen or lymph node cells, taken before intestinal transplant. The receptor source for this set is a human donor who received an intestinal transplant.

The chain combines TRBV19 with TRBJ1-2, with 8 bases aligning to TRBD1. In germline, CDR1 is LNHDA, CDR2 SQIVND (reference sequence). The CDR3 spans 15 residues. V was pared by 5 bases and J by 6 bases, with 11 bases of the junction left unmatched. Here the CDR3 DNA reads TGTGCCAGTAGTCTCACAGTCACAGGGGGGAATGGCTACACCTTC. This encodes CASSLTVTGGNGYTF.

V and J are TRBV28 and TRBJ1-1; no firm D call. V shed 5 bases and J shed 6 bases, with 13 bases lying between them. The CDR3 is 13 amino acids. CDR1 and CDR2 (germline): MDHEN, SYDVKM. CDR3 DNA sequence: TGTGCCAGCAGTCCGTATTATGGGGCTGAAGCTTTCTTT. Protein sequence: CASSPYYGAEAFF.

This chain links TRBV5-1 with TRBJ2-7; 8 nucleotides line up with TRBD1. J gave up 0 bases and V 0 bases, and 2 bases lay outside the gene matches. This CDR3 spans 15 amino acids. The germline V gene has CDR1 SGHRS and CDR2 YFSETQ. The CDR3 region has the DNA TGCGCCAGCAGCTTGGGGACAGGGAGCTCCTACGAGCAGTACTTC. As protein: CASSLGTGSSYEQYF.

The V call is TRBV7-3, the J call TRBJ1-2, with a weak D call TRBD1 (6 bases). The CDR3 length is 17 residues. The germline V gene encodes CDR1 SGHTA and CDR2 FQGTGA. Trimming shortened V by 5 bases and J by 7 bases, and 26 bases separated the two germline ends. The CDR3, as DNA: TGTGCCAGCAGCAATGACCTAGGGGGTAAAGGGATAACTGGCTACACCTTC. Encoded protein: CASSNDLGGKGITGYTF.

This sequence joins TRBV30 and TRBJ2-3, with 10 bases lining up with TRBD1. This CDR3 comprises 13 residues. The junction had 4 bases not matched to a gene; V was cut back by 4 bases and J by 6 bases. Germline V gene lookup returns CDR1 GTSNPN and CDR2 SVGIG (reference sequence). CDR3 nucleotide sequence: TGTGCCTGGATTAGGGACAGGGGCGATACGCAGTATTTT. Translated, it gives CAWIRDRGDTQYF.

The rearrangement joins TRBV18 to TRBJ2-4; D is unclear. CDR3 length: 13 amino acids. Germline V gene sequence: CDR1 KGHSH, CDR2 LQKENI. The V end lost 6 bases, the J end lost 1 base, and 7 bases lay between the germline ends. The CDR3 DNA sequence: TGTGCCAGCTCCACAGATGCCAAAAACATTCAGTACTTC. It codes for CASSTDAKNIQYF. The full variable domain, rest sourced from reference TRBV18 and TRBJ2-4, is NAGVMQNPRHLVRRRGQEARLRCSPMKGHSHVYWYRQLPEEGLKFMVYLQKENIIDESGMPKERFSAEFPKEGPSILRIQQVVRGDSAAYFCASSTDAKNIQYFGAGTRLSVL.

V usage is TRBV7-9 and J usage is TRBJ1-2, with D unclear. CDR3 size: 15 residues. CDR1 and CDR2 from the germline V gene are SEHNR and FQNEAQ (reference sequence). The germline V and J ends were trimmed by 1 base and 1 base, with 10 bases remaining between them. This CDR3 reads CASSLELPSNYGYTF. The CDR3 bases are TGTGCCAGCAGCTTAGAACTTCCGAGTAACTATGGCTACACCTTC.

This chain uses TRBV27 with TRBJ1-5, with D hard to call. Trimming stripped 2 bases from V and 1 base from J, with 12 bases between. Germline lookup yields CDR1 MNHEY and CDR2 SMNVEV (reference sequence). The CDR3 is made up of 16 amino acids. The chain's CDR3 is CASSLNVGFSNQPQHF. The DNA for the CDR3 is TGTGCCAGCAGTTTAAACGTCGGTTTCAGCAATCAGCCCCAGCATTTT.

The rearrangement uses TRBV18 and TRBJ2-5, with D hard to call. The CDR3 extends over 14 amino acids. Germline V gene lookup returns CDR1 KGHSH and CDR2 LQKENI. V lost 3 bases to trimming and J lost 1 base, with 9 bases between them. DNA for the CDR3: TGTGCCAGCTCACCCAAGTCCGTCCAAGAGACCCAGTACTTC. Its protein is CASSPKSVQETQYF.

The rearrangement uses TRBV7-2 and TRBJ2-1, with TRBD2 matching 16 bases. V gave up 3 bases and J gave up 10 bases; unmatched junction bases: 9. The germline gives CDR1 SGHTA, CDR2 FQGNSA. The CDR3 has 17 amino acids. Here the CDR3 reads CASSLKAGLAGGGEQFF. For the CDR3, the DNA is TGTGCCAGCAGCTTGAAAGCGGGACTAGCGGGAGGGGGAGAGCAGTTCTTC.

The chain is built from TRBV4-1 and TRBJ1-2, with 7 positions matching TRBD1. J lost 0 bases, V lost 0 bases, and 7 bases had no gene match. The CDR3 covers 17 residues. CDR1 and CDR2 from the germline V gene are MGHRA and YSYEKL. The CDR3 nucleotides are TGCGCCAGCAGCCAAGATCATGGGACAGAAGCTAACTATGGCTACACCTTC. This encodes CASSQDHGTEANYGYTF.

The chain joins TRBV9 to TRBJ1-3; D gene unclear. The germline CDR1 and CDR2 sequences are SGDLS and YYNGEE. This CDR3 is 15 amino acids long. V lost 2 bases and J 1 base, leaving 10 bases between the germline ends. CDR3 amino acids: CASSVSGLSGNTIYF. CDR3 DNA: TGTGCCAGCAGCGTCTCCGGGTTGTCTGGAAACACCATATATTTT. Combining the CDR3 with reference TRBV9 and TRBJ1-3 gives the whole variable domain DSGVTQTPKHLITATGQRVTLRCSPRSGDLSVYWYQQSLDQGLQFLIQYYNGEERAKGNILERFSAQQFPDLHSELNLSSLELGDSALYFCASSVSGLSGNTIYFGEGSWLTVV.

V gene TRBV28 combines with J gene TRBJ2-7, with D tentatively TRBD2 (5 bases). Trimming removed 2 bases from V and 3 bases from J, with 11 bases in between. Germline loops: CDR1 MDHEN, CDR2 SYDVKM. The CDR3 loop spans 14 amino acids. CDR3: CASSLGGRVYEQYF. CDR3 bases: TGTGCCAGCAGTTTAGGAGGTAGGGTCTACGAGCAGTACTTC.

This chain links TRBV11-3 with TRBJ2-1, with a tentative D call TRBD2 (6 bases). The ends were cut back, 1 base at V and 3 bases at J, with 19 bases in the middle. Germline V gene lookup returns CDR1 SGHNT and CDR2 YENEEA. The CDR3 consists of 18 residues. CDR3 DNA: TGTGCCAGCAGCTTAGGGTCAACCTCAGCGGGTTTCTACAATGAGCAGTTCTTC. This gives the protein CASSLGSTSAGFYNEQFF.